The 14 T cell receptor beta chains given below trace back to one sample, sequenced in a study of blood T cells in healthy people across ages. For the second PCR, which ran for about 6 to 11 cycles, a sample-barcoded 5' primer and a J-beta primer mix were used. TCRdb re-derived calls from the 5' RACE reads in MiXCR, one entry per CDR3 protein. The table lists about 650,000 distinct CDR3 sequences, more than 45% of them singletons. Sequenced sample: blood. The receptors were gathered from a woman at least 80 years old in good health.

This clonotype showed up many times. Relative to the germline gene, one junction end is altered; a read error may explain this. The chain uses TRBV20-1 and TRBJ2-1; TRBD2 agrees at 14 bases. Per germline, CDR1 DFQATT and CDR2 SNEGSKA (reference sequence). The length of the CDR3 is 13 residues. The CDR3 sequence is CIARRTSGRTMFF. CDR3 DNA sequence: TGCATTGCTAGAAGGACTAGCGGGAGGACGATGTTCTTC.

V is TRBV7-2 and J is TRBJ2-1; D ambiguous. The CDR3 extends over 13 amino acids. Germline loops: CDR1 SGHTA, CDR2 FQGNSA. V was pared by 5 bases and J by 7 bases, with 12 bases between. The CDR3 nucleotides are TGTACCAGCAGCGGATATACAGTTAATGAGCAGTTCTTC. Translating it yields CTSSGYTVNEQFF. The full variable domain, with the rest looked up from reference TRBV7-2 and TRBJ2-1, is GAGVSQSPSNKVTEKGKDVELRCDPISGHTALYWYRQSLGQGLEFLIYFQGNSAPDKSGLPSDRFSAERTGGSVSTLTIQRTQQEDSAVYLCTSSGYTVNEQFFGPGTRLTVL.

This rearrangement joins TRBV4-1 to TRBJ1-5; D possibly corresponds to TRBD1 (5 bases). Germline CDR1 and CDR2: MGHRA and YSYEKL. The CDR3 is 19 residues long. Trimming cost V 0 bases and J 7 bases, with 25 bases left between them. The CDR3 is CASSQEWIAGGLGHQPQHF. The CDR3 nucleotides are TGCGCCAGCAGCCAAGAATGGATAGCCGGCGGGTTGGGGCACCAGCCCCAGCATTTT.

This rearrangement joins TRBV28 to TRBJ1-2; the match to TRBD1 covers 8 bases. V lost 6 bases and J lost 6; bases outside the gene matches: 12. The CDR3 runs to 15 residues. Germline V gives CDR1 MDHEN, CDR2 SYDVKM. CDR3 residues: CASSSPGTGGDGYTF. The DNA for the CDR3 is TGTGCCAGCAGCTCTCCCGGGACAGGCGGTGATGGCTACACCTTC.

This clonotype appeared many times. V gene TRBV7-9 combines with J gene TRBJ2-6; D is possibly TRBD2 (5 bases). The germline gives CDR1 SEHNR, CDR2 FQNEAQ (reference sequence). This CDR3 is built from 18 residues. Trimming stripped 6 bases from V and 2 bases from J, with 20 bases between. The CDR3 nucleotides read TGTGCCAGCAGACAGACACAGAGGGTTAGAACTGGGGCCAACGTCCTGACTTTC. This codes for CASRQTQRVRTGANVLTF. Full variable domain (outside the CDR3, taken from reference TRBV7-9 and TRBJ2-6): DTGVSQNPRHKITKRGQNVTFRCDPISEHNRLYWYRQTLGQGPEFLTYFQNEAQLEKSRLLSDRFSAERPKGSFSTLEIQRTEQGDSAMYLCASRQTQRVRTGANVLTFGAGSRLTVL.

This clonotype was seen more than once but under ten times. This rearrangement joins TRBV5-1 to TRBJ1-4, with 8 bases identical to TRBD1. There are 15 residues in the CDR3. Germline CDR1 and CDR2: SGHRS and YFSETQ. With 4 bases clipped from V and 4 bases from J, the junction kept 6 bases outside the gene matches. The CDR3 DNA reads TGCGCCAGCAGCGGACAGGGAGCTTTTAATGAAAAACTGTTTTTT. Translating it yields CASSGQGAFNEKLFF.

This clonotype appeared a single time. The chain links TRBV7-9 to TRBJ2-5, with D uncertain. Trimming removed 0 bases from V and 2 bases from J, with 7 bases in between. The CDR3 has 14 residues. CDR1 and CDR2 from the germline V gene are SEHNR and FQNEAQ (reference sequence). The CDR3 DNA follows: TGTGCCAGCAGCTTAGCTTACAAGCAAGAGACCCAGTACTTC. This sequence encodes CASSLAYKQETQYF.

This clonotype was observed at least ten times. This rearrangement joins TRBV28 to TRBJ2-3, with D perhaps matching TRBD2 (6 bases). The CDR3 is 16 residues long. CDR1 MDHEN and CDR2 SYDVKM come from the germline V gene. Trimming took off 5 bases at V and 0 bases at J, with 15 bases between the two ends. CDR3 sequence reads: CASSPRGGSSTDTQYF. CDR3 nucleotide sequence: TGTGCCAGCAGTCCGCGTGGGGGGTCTAGCACAGATACGCAGTATTTT.

A few counts support this clonotype. As DNA, the CDR3 is TGCGCCAGCAGCTTGACTACAGCCAACTACGAGCAGTACTTC. Protein: CASSLTTANYEQYF. This sequence joins TRBV5-1 and TRBJ2-7; D is ambiguous. The CDR3 covers 14 residues. CDR1 and CDR2 (germline): SGHRS, YFSETQ. Trimming pared 1 base from V and 3 bases from J, leaving 11 bases between.

This sequence joins TRBV4-1 and TRBJ1-2, with a possible D match to TRBD1 (5 bases). V lost 0 bases, J lost 6 bases, and 11 bases lay in between. The CDR3 has 14 amino acids. CDR1 MGHRA and CDR2 YSYEKL come from the germline V gene. The CDR3 DNA follows: TGCGCCAGCAGCCAAGAGGGGCTTTCGCATGGCTACACCTTC. Translation: CASSQEGLSHGYTF.

This sequence joins TRBV20-1 and TRBJ2-5, with D unclear. The V gene lost 3 bases and the J gene lost 3 bases, with 8 bases spanning the gap. The CDR3 is 12 residues long. The germline CDR1 and CDR2 sequences are DFQATT and SNEGSKA (reference sequence). The CDR3 here is CSARAWEETQYF. The CDR3, as DNA: TGCAGTGCTAGGGCTTGGGAAGAGACCCAGTACTTC.

The chain uses TRBV6-1 and TRBJ1-4; D ambiguous. V was clipped by 7 bases and J by 5 bases, with 14 bases between them. Germline V gene lookup returns CDR1 MNHNS and CDR2 SASEGT. The CDR3 has 14 amino acids. The CDR3 loop is CASNLRRGNEKLFF. The CDR3 nucleotides read TGTGCCAGCAACCTAAGGAGAGGGAATGAAAAACTGTTTTTT.

This clonotype has a count of ten or more. The V gene is TRBV12-3 or TRBV12-4, the J gene TRBJ2-7; TRBD2 might be the D (5 bases). The V end lost 3 bases, the J end lost 2 bases, and 11 bases lay between the germline ends. This CDR3 is 14 amino acids long. The CDR3 nucleotides read TGTGCCAGCAGTTTCGCGGTCGGGACCTACGAGCAGTACTTC. Translating gives CASSFAVGTYEQYF.

This clonotype was seen repeatedly, ten times or more. The rearrangement links TRBV5-1 to TRBJ2-7; the match to TRBD2 covers 11 bases. The CDR3 sequence is 15 residues long. Germline V gene data show CDR1 as SGHRS and CDR2 as YFSETQ. Unmatched junction bases numbered 6, after V lost 4 bases and J lost 3 bases. The CDR3 loop reads CASSGRLAGNYEQYF. The CDR3 nucleotides are TGCGCCAGCAGCGGTCGACTAGCGGGAAACTACGAGCAGTACTTC.